This entry describes one T cell receptor beta chain. The data are from a study of cytomegalovirus exposure and HLA in healthy donors. PCR primers comprised 60 Vbeta and 13 Jbeta primers. Profiled with immunoSEQ multiplex PCR; TCRdb holds only in-frame clones, not every one. The sample holds about 250,000 clones, 70% to 90% seen once. This clonotype originated in a girl aged 2 to 9 in good health and CMV-seronegative. The material sequenced was PBMCs.

The CDR3 protein is CASSLEWGVNTEAFF. In nucleotides, the CDR3 is TGTGCCAGCAGCTTAGAATGGGGGGTTAACACTGAAGCTTTCTTT. The gene calls are TRBV7-9 and TRBJ1-1, with D maybe TRBD1 (5 bases). Germline CDR1 is SEHNR and CDR2 is FQNEAQ (reference sequence). Trimming cost V 1 base and J 2 bases, with 11 bases left between them. The CDR3 covers 15 residues.